This T cell receptor beta chain was sequenced for a study of T cell responses to AZD1222 COVID-19 vaccine. About the research overall: Doses given second, at about 4 or about 12 weeks, were pooled. The study, taken as a whole, reports: Scientists sampled the repertoires only once the peak T cell response had passed. Donors were chiefly white British, with a greater number of females, and clonal diversity was perhaps underestimated.

Sequenced by immunoSEQ multiplex PCR; TCRdb stores in-frame clones only, minus some. The table shows some 120,000 clones, with approximately 85% occurring only once. The V gene end was trimmed by 1 base and the J gene end by 1 base; junction bases not matched to a gene: 1. This CDR3 has 15 amino acids. Germline loops: CDR1 LGHNA, CDR2 YNFKEQ. This clone was seen once. The antigen remains unidentified. The same CDR3 can be traced to other DNA sequences in this sample. The sample here was peripheral blood, taken on day 0 of AZD1222 vaccination. V is TRBV4-2 and J is TRBJ2-3; 8 bases are a match to TRBD2. The receptor's source is an adult in good health. The chain's CDR3 is CASSQARGGTDTQYF. CDR3 nucleotide sequence: TGTGCCAGCAGCCAAGCGCGGGGGGGCACAGATACGCAGTATTTT.